The clone carrying this T cell receptor beta chain was recorded once. Its antigen is not known. At one end the junction does not follow the germline gene, possibly because of a read error. These data belong to a study of shared clonotypes between healthy human individuals. As for the study in general: Per donor, three plates held CD4 naive cells, three held CD4 memory, two held CD8 naive and one held CD8 memory. Study-level points and caveats: Unshared clonotypes carried lower generation probabilities than those common to all four donors.

Germline V gene lookup returns CDR1 SSHAT and CDR2 FNYEAQ (reference sequence). CDR3 length: 14 amino acids. Deep was the level at which the assay was run. Produced via immunoSEQ multiplex PCR; TCRdb's table is partial and in-frame only. The top ten clones hold approximately 0.32% of a sample with about 380,000 clones, about 96% of them seen once. Sequenced sample: memory CD8+ T cells sorted from blood. Subset in this sample: CD45RO+ cells pooled with CCR7-negative TemRA cells. The rearrangement joins TRBV7-7 to TRBJ2-5; no clear D. The TCR originated in a man younger than 40 in good health. The CDR3 DNA follows: TGTGCTAGCACGCCCCTAACGGCCCAAGAGACCCAGTACTTC. Encoded protein: CASTPLTAQETQYF.